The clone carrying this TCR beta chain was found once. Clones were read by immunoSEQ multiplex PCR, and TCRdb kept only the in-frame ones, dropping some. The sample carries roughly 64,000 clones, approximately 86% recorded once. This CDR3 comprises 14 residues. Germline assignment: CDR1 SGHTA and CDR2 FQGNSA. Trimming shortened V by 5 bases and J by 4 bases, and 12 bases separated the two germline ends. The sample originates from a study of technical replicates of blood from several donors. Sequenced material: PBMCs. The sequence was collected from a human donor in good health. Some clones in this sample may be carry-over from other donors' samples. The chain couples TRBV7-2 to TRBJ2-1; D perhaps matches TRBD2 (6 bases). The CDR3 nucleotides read TGTGCCAGCAGCCCATGGAGGGATTACAATGAGCAGTTCTTC. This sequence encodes CASSPWRDYNEQFF. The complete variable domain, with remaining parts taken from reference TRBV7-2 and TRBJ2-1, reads GAGVSQSPSNKVTEKGKDVELRCDPISGHTALYWYRQSLGQGLEFLIYFQGNSAPDKSGLPSDRFSAERTGGSVSTLTIQRTQQEDSAVYLCASSPWRDYNEQFFGPGTRLTVL.